Following are 26 T cell receptor beta chains from one sample sequenced in a study of blood T cells in healthy people across ages. A second PCR, run for about 7 to 11 cycles, used a sample-barcoded 5' primer plus a J-beta primer mix. TCRdb re-called the 5' RACE reads with MiXCR, one entry per CDR3 protein. The sample has 550,000 to 800,000 distinct CDR3 sequences, about 30% seen once; the top ten hold less than 20%. Sequencing was done on a sample of blood. Receptors originate from an elderly woman in good health.

Ten or more counts support this clonotype. The chain couples TRBV20-1 to TRBJ2-7; TRBD2 matches 8 bases. Germline loops: CDR1 DFQATT, CDR2 SNEGSKA (reference sequence). The V and J ends lost 6 bases and 2 bases, in that order; junction bases with no gene match: 3. The CDR3 has 12 amino acids. DNA of the CDR3: TGCAGTGCGCTTAGCGGGACCTACGAGCAGTACTTC. This encodes CSALSGTYEQYF.

Regarding this clonotype: A much larger clone sits a single nucleotide away, making a read error possible. V and J are TRBV27 and TRBJ2-6; TRBD1 agrees at 8 bases. This CDR3 spans 15 amino acids. The V gene's germline CDR1 is MNHEY and CDR2 SMNVEV (reference sequence). With 6 bases clipped from V and 3 bases from J, the junction kept 4 bases outside the gene matches. CDR3 in amino acids: CASRSQGVGANVLTF. As DNA, the CDR3 is TGTGCCAGCAGATCACAGGGGGTTGGGGCCAACGTCCTGACTTTC.

Of note for this clonotype: This may come from a read error, since a much larger clone is one base off. The chain carries TRBV20-1 and TRBJ2-5; D is perhaps TRBD1 (6 bases). This CDR3 has 13 amino acids. Trimming removed 5 bases from V and 11 bases from J, with 21 bases in between. The germline gives CDR1 DFQATT, CDR2 SNEGSKA (reference sequence). CDR3 amino acids: CSALRTAYNEQYF. The CDR3 coding sequence is TGCAGTGCTTTAAGGACAGCCTACAATGAGCAGTACTTC.

This clonotype was seen at least ten times. The chain is built from TRBV15 and TRBJ2-1, with 10 positions matching TRBD2. The CDR3 contains 15 residues. From germline, CDR1 is LNHNV and CDR2 YYDKDF (reference sequence). The V and J ends lost 1 base and 4 bases, in that order; junction bases with no gene match: 1. The CDR3 protein is CATSRGAGGYNEQFF. The CDR3 bases are TGTGCCACCAGCAGAGGAGCGGGGGGGTACAATGAGCAGTTCTTC.

This clonotype was seen a few times. The genes are TRBV7-9 and TRBJ1-1, with TRBD1 as a possible D gene (6 bases). This CDR3 comprises 13 residues. V dropped 7 bases and J dropped 4 bases, with 13 bases sitting between them. Germline assignment: CDR1 SEHNR and CDR2 FQNEAQ (reference sequence). CDR3 loop: CASTSTGRTEAFF. In DNA, the CDR3 is TGTGCCAGCACCTCTACAGGGCGCACTGAAGCTTTCTTT.

The chain employs TRBV5-1 and TRBJ2-7; 7 bases match TRBD2. The ends lost 4 bases at V and 0 bases at J; junction bases unmatched: 7. This CDR3 contains 15 residues. Per germline, CDR1 SGHRS and CDR2 YFSETQ. Here the CDR3 DNA reads TGCGCCAGCAGCCTAAGGGCGGGGGACTCCTACGAGCAGTACTTC. It translates to CASSLRAGDSYEQYF.

The DNA of the CDR3 is TGCAGTGCGTATCTCCAAGAGACCCAGTACTTC. Amino acids: CSAYLQETQYF. This chain connects TRBV20-1 to TRBJ2-5; D remains unclear. The CDR3 length is 11 residues. The V gene lost 6 bases and the J gene lost 1 base, with 6 bases spanning the gap. From germline, CDR1 is DFQATT and CDR2 SNEGSKA (reference sequence).

The chain couples TRBV7-2 to TRBJ2-7; tentative D call: TRBD1 (5 bases). The germline CDR1 and CDR2 sequences are SGHTA and FQGNSA. This CDR3 has 17 residues. V gave up 5 bases and J gave up 2 bases, with 22 bases separating them. Written as DNA, the CDR3 is TGTGCCAGCAGCGCTCGCTATACTGGTTTAGGGGCCTACGAGCAGTACTTC. Protein: CASSARYTGLGAYEQYF.

V gene TRBV27 combines with J gene TRBJ1-4; D remains unclear. Germline V lookup: CDR1 MNHEY, CDR2 SMNVEV (reference sequence). The CDR3 is 15 amino acids. V was trimmed by 4 bases and J by 3 bases, leaving 12 bases between them. The CDR3 bases are TGTGCCAGCAGTTCCCTAGGAGGGTCTAATGAAAAACTGTTTTTT. Translated, it gives CASSSLGGSNEKLFF.

This clonotype was seen repeatedly, ten times or more. V is TRBV20-1 and J is TRBJ2-7; 8 bases line up with TRBD2. In germline, CDR1 is DFQATT, CDR2 SNEGSKA (reference sequence). With 6 bases clipped from V and 3 bases from J, the junction kept 10 bases outside the gene matches. The CDR3 covers 14 residues. The CDR3 region is CSANRDGGDYEQYF. In nucleotides, the CDR3 is TGCAGTGCCAACCGGGACGGGGGGGACTACGAGCAGTACTTC.

In its sample, this clonotype was seen many times. This sequence may be a read error, since a much larger clone differs from it by one base. This chain uses TRBV5-1 with TRBJ2-7, with 12 bases that match TRBD2. J lost 3 bases, V lost 4 bases, and 2 bases had no gene match. Germline CDR1 reads SGHRS; CDR2 reads YFSETQ. CDR3 size: 14 residues. For the CDR3, the DNA is TGCGCCAGCAGCGTGACTAGCGGGGGCTACGAGCAGTACTTC. Translated: CASSVTSGGYEQYF.

At least ten counts were recorded for this clonotype. This sequence joins TRBV7-3 and TRBJ1-1; D is unresolved. Germline V gene lookup returns CDR1 SGHTA and CDR2 FQGTGA. V was shortened by 5 bases and J by 7 bases, with 26 bases between the two germline ends. This CDR3 contains 17 residues. Here the CDR3 DNA reads TGTGCCAGCAGCCGTCGGCCGGTCCCGTCCCCCGTCAATGAAGCTTTCTTT. Translating it yields CASSRRPVPSPVNEAFF.

CDR3 DNA sequence: TGTGCCAGCAGCTTAGCTAAGGGACAGGGGACTACTGAAGCTTTCTTT. This encodes CASSLAKGQGTTEAFF. V usage is TRBV7-8 and J usage is TRBJ1-1; 10 bases match TRBD1. The CDR3 spans 16 residues. Germline CDR1 and CDR2: SGHVS and FQNEAQ. With V trimmed by 0 bases and J by 5 bases, 6 bases remained unmatched. The full variable domain, its missing parts supplied by reference TRBV7-8 and TRBJ1-1, is GAGVSQSPRYKVAKRGQDVALRCDPISGHVSLFWYQQALGQGPEFLTYFQNEAQLDKSGLPSDRFFAERPEGSVSTLKIQRTQQEDSAVYLCASSLAKGQGTTEAFFGQGTRLTVV.

In its sample, this clonotype was seen a few times. The rearrangement uses TRBV10-3 and TRBJ1-4; D perhaps matches TRBD1 (5 bases). The germline gives CDR1 ENHRY, CDR2 SYGVKD. V was trimmed by 6 bases and J by 2 bases, leaving 10 bases between them. This CDR3 region has 14 residues. The CDR3 bases are TGTGCCATCAGAGCTCCAGGGACTAATGAAAAACTGTTTTTT. This translates into CAIRAPGTNEKLFF.

The rearrangement links TRBV20-1 to TRBJ2-7, with D possibly being TRBD1 (6 bases). This CDR3 comprises 14 residues. CDR1 is DFQATT, CDR2 SNEGSKA, per germline (reference sequence). Trimming pared 1 base from V and 2 bases from J, leaving 12 bases between. The CDR3 region has the DNA TGCAGTGCTAGAGTTCTCAGGGGCACCTACGAGCAGTACTTC. As protein: CSARVLRGTYEQYF.

This clonotype has just a few counts. V is TRBV3-1 and J is TRBJ1-4, with D possibly matching TRBD1 (5 bases). The CDR3 totals 17 residues. Germline CDR1 is LGHDT and CDR2 is YNNKEL (reference sequence). The V gene lost 2 bases and the J gene lost 5 bases, with 18 bases spanning the gap. The CDR3 here is CASSQLYGDLMNEKLFF. The CDR3 bases are TGTGCCAGCAGCCAATTGTATGGGGACTTGATGAATGAAAAACTGTTTTTT.

This clonotype was recorded many times. The chain uses TRBV6-1 and TRBJ2-1; 10 nucleotides line up with TRBD2. The germline V gene encodes CDR1 MNHNS and CDR2 SASEGT. Trimming at V came to 6 bases and at J to 2 bases, leaving 4 bases not matched to a gene. This CDR3 has 15 amino acids. CDR3: CASRMSGGAYNEQFF. Written as DNA, the CDR3 is TGTGCCAGCAGGATGAGCGGGGGGGCCTACAATGAGCAGTTCTTC.

This clonotype was counted ten times or more. The rearrangement links TRBV28 to TRBJ2-7; D call uncertain. The germline gives CDR1 MDHEN, CDR2 SYDVKM. The CDR3 is made up of 11 amino acids. Trimming took off 4 bases at V and 6 bases at J, with 7 bases between the two ends. The CDR3 sequence: CASSSPREQYF. CDR3 nucleotide sequence: TGTGCCAGCAGTTCTCCTCGCGAGCAGTACTTC. The whole variable domain, remainder taken from reference TRBV28 and TRBJ2-7, is DVKVTQSSRYLVKRTGEKVFLECVQDMDHENMFWYRQDPGLGLRLIYFSYDVKMKEKGDIPEGYSVSREKKERFSLILESASTNQTSMYLCASSSPREQYFGPGTRLTVT.

This clonotype occurred many times. V is TRBV12-3 or TRBV12-4 and J is TRBJ2-5, with TRBD1 identical over 9 bases. V lost 8 bases and J lost 4; bases outside the gene matches: 8. The CDR3 has 14 residues. CDR3 in amino acids: CASAGTGFAETQYF. Written as DNA, the CDR3 is TGTGCCAGCGCCGGGACAGGGTTTGCAGAGACCCAGTACTTC.

This clonotype was counted at least ten times. V usage is TRBV5-1 and J usage is TRBJ2-1; TRBD2 matches at 10 bases. Germline CDR1 reads SGHRS; CDR2 reads YFSETQ. V lost 6 bases, J lost 2 bases, and 5 bases stayed unmatched. CDR3 length equals 15 residues. The CDR3 region has the DNA TGCGCCAGCACCCCAGCGGGGGGGACCTACAATGAGCAGTTCTTC. Translating gives CASTPAGGTYNEQFF.

At least ten counts were recorded for this clonotype. The chain uses TRBV6-1 and TRBJ2-7, with D possibly TRBD1 on 5 matching bases. V lost 3 bases and J lost 1, with 7 bases in between. This CDR3 spans 13 amino acids. CDR1 MNHNS and CDR2 SASEGT come from the germline V gene. As DNA, the CDR3 is TGTGCCAGCAGTGACGACAGATCCTACGAGCAGTACTTC. As protein: CASSDDRSYEQYF.

This chain's CDR3 is CASSGYPGPGSSEQFF. In nucleotides, the CDR3 is TGTGCCAGTAGTGGGTACCCGGGGCCCGGGAGCAGTGAGCAGTTCTTC. V usage is TRBV19 and J usage is TRBJ2-1; D perhaps matches TRBD2 (6 bases). CDR3 length equals 16 residues. The V end was cut by 5 bases, the J end by 9 bases, with 23 bases between. Germline V gene sequence: CDR1 LNHDA, CDR2 SQIVND (reference sequence).

A remark on this clonotype: A much larger clonotype is one base distant, so this may be a read error. This rearrangement joins TRBV11-2 to TRBJ2-5, with D possibly TRBD2 on 5 matching bases. V lost 1 base and J lost 11, with 17 bases in between. This CDR3 has 14 residues. Germline lookup yields CDR1 SGHAT and CDR2 FQNNGV. The CDR3 loop is CASSLGKSGNEQYF. The CDR3 nucleotides read TGTGCCAGCAGCTTAGGTAAAAGCGGCAATGAGCAGTACTTC.

V usage is TRBV5-1 and J usage is TRBJ2-5, with D perhaps TRBD2 (5 bases). Looked up from germline, CDR1 is SGHRS and CDR2 is YFSETQ. V lost 4 bases and J lost 0, with 7 bases in between. This CDR3 spans 13 amino acids. The CDR3 nucleotides read TGCGCCAGCAGCCAGGAGGACCAAGAGACCCAGTACTTC. This sequence encodes CASSQEDQETQYF.

As to this clonotype: A much larger clone lies a single base off, so this may be a read error. The chain combines TRBV2 with TRBJ2-1, with TRBD1 identical over 7 bases. The CDR3 contains 13 residues. Germline V lookup: CDR1 SNHLY, CDR2 FYNNEI. V lost 5 bases to trimming and J lost 13 bases; unmatched junction nucleotides: 11. This CDR3 reads CASSTGDLGTQFF. CDR3 DNA: TGTGCCAGCAGTACAGGGGACCTGGGGACCCAGTTCTTC.

There are many counts of this clonotype. This chain links TRBV5-6 with TRBJ2-4, with TRBD1 matching 9 bases. In germline, CDR1 is SGHDT, CDR2 YYEEEE. The CDR3 covers 15 residues. The ends lost 3 bases at V and 7 bases at J; junction bases unmatched: 8. The CDR3 sequence: CASSYGDRVLNIQYF. The CDR3 region has the DNA TGTGCCAGCAGCTATGGGGACAGGGTGTTGAACATTCAGTACTTC.